Listed below are T cell receptor beta chains from one sample, sequenced in a study of cytomegalovirus exposure and HLA in healthy donors. Sequencing was performed with immunoSEQ multiplex PCR; in TCRdb, only in-frame clones are kept and a portion is missing. This table lists 140,000 or so clones. Sequenced sample: PBMCs. Receptor source: a male donor in good health and CMV-seronegative. Both conserved end residues are part of each CDR3. The order of the fields is J gene, V gene, D gene, CDR3 DNA, CDR3 protein. A D gene is named only where the DNA matches it firmly.

TRBJ2-7 | TRBV11-2 | TRBD2 | TGTGCCAGCAGCCCGGCGGGGGGCGAGCAGTACTTC | CASSPAGGEQYF
TRBJ2-1 | TRBV4-2 | TRBD2 | TGTGCCAGCAGCCTAGCAGCGGGGGGGCCTTACAATGAGCAGTTCTTC | CASSLAAGGPYNEQFF
TRBJ2-7 | TRBV6-5 | TRBD2 | TGTGCCAGCAGCTCTACGGGGGGAATCTACGAGCAGTACTTC | CASSSTGGIYEQYF
TRBJ2-7 | TRBV5-4 | TRBD1 | TGTGCCAGCAGCTTAAGGGACAGGGCCTACGAGCAGTACTTC | CASSLRDRAYEQYF
TRBJ1-1 | TRBV6-5 | TRBD1 | TGTGCCAGCAGCAAAGGACAGGGGCATACTGAAGCTTTCTTT | CASSKGQGHTEAFF
TRBJ2-7 | TRBV5-6 | TRBD2 | TGTGCCAGCAGCTTTGCAGGGACTAGCGGTTACGAGCAGTACTTC | CASSFAGTSGYEQYF
TRBJ2-2 | TRBV29-1 | - | TGCAGCGTTGAGGTTACTGACACCGGGGAGCTGTTTTTT | CSVEVTDTGELFF
TRBJ1-1 | TRBV30 | - | TGTGCCTGGTGCATGGGGCAGTCGGAAGCTTTCTTT | CAWCMGQSEAFF
TRBJ1-2 | TRBV18 | TRBD1 | TGTGCCAGCTCACCACAAGGGACAGAAAATGGCTACACCTTC | CASSPQGTENGYTF
TRBJ1-5 | TRBV28 | TRBD1 | TGTGCCAGCACCCTGACAGGGGGAGGTAATCAGCCCCAGCATTTT | CASTLTGGGNQPQHF
TRBJ2-1 | TRBV30 | - | TGTGCCTGGACTCACCTACCCCTAGAGCAGTTCTTC | CAWTHLPLEQFF
TRBJ2-7 | TRBV6-5 | - | TGTGCCAGCAGTCCCCCCGCGGGGTACGAGCAGTACTTC | CASSPPAGYEQYF
TRBJ1-6 | TRBV6-5 | - | TGTGCCAGCAGTTACTCGTACAATCCCGATAATTCACCCCTCCACTTT | CASSYSYNPDNSPLHF
TRBJ2-1 | TRBV18 | TRBD1 | TGTGCCAGCTCACCGCCCCGGGACAGCCTTTACAATGAGCAGTTCTTC | CASSPPRDSLYNEQFF
TRBJ1-1 | TRBV7-9 | - | TGTGCCAGCAGCCCAGAGCGAACTGAAGCTTTCTTT | CASSPERTEAFF
TRBJ2-7 | TRBV19 | TRBD1 | TGTGCCAGTAGTACCCAGACAGGGGGAGGATACGAGCAGTACTTC | CASSTQTGGGYEQYF
TRBJ2-7 | TRBV5-1 | - | TGCGCCAGCAGCTTAATACAGGGATACGAGCAGTACTTC | CASSLIQGYEQYF
TRBJ2-1 | TRBV6-5 | - | TGTGCCAGCAGTTACGGCAGGGGCAACAACAATGAGCAGTTCTTC | CASSYGRGNNNEQFF
TRBJ1-1 | TRBV7-2 | TRBD1 | TGTGCCAGCAGCCCGGGACAGGCGAACACTGAAGCTTTCTTT | CASSPGQANTEAFF
TRBJ1-3 | TRBV7-2 | TRBD1 | TGTGCCAGCAGCTTAGCCGGGACAGGGTTAGGTGGAAACACCATATATTTT | CASSLAGTGLGGNTIYF
TRBJ1-3 | TRBV5-1 | - | TGCGCCAGCAGCTTGGGAGGCTTCAACTCTGGAAACACCATATATTTT | CASSLGGFNSGNTIYF
TRBJ1-2 | TRBV5-1 | - | TGCGCCAGCAGCCCAACTCAGCGGGGACGAGGAAATGGCTACACCTTC | CASSPTQRGRGNGYTF
TRBJ1-2 | TRBV5-6 | TRBD1 | TGTGCCAGCAGCTTGACAGGGACAGGGCTTTCTAACTATGGCTACACCTTC | CASSLTGTGLSNYGYTF
TRBJ1-5 | TRBV6-6 | - | TGTGCCAGCAGCTGGACTGTTGTCGGCAATCAGCCCCAGCATTTT | CASSWTVVGNQPQHF
TRBJ2-1 | TRBV11-2 | TRBD2 | TGTGCCAGCAGCGGGAGGGCCATCAATGAGCAGTTCTTC | CASSGRAINEQFF
TRBJ2-1 | TRBV7-9 | TRBD2 | TGTGCCAGCAGGTCAGGCGGAAGCGGGAGGGTAGGTGAGCAGTTCTTC | CASRSGGSGRVGEQFF
TRBJ2-3 | TRBV29-1 | - | TGCAGCGTTGCCAGGCAGCACACAGATACGCAGTATTTT | CSVARQHTDTQYF
TRBJ2-1 | TRBV5-1 | TRBD2 | TGCGCCAGCAGCTTAGCGGGAGAACGATCGAATGAGCAGTTCTTC | CASSLAGERSNEQFF
TRBJ2-3 | TRBV2 | - | TGTGCCAGCATGGGCGTTCCTACAGATACGCAGTATTTT | CASMGVPTDTQYF
TRBJ2-7 | TRBV6-5 | TRBD2 | TGTGCCAGCAGCCCCCTAGCGGGAGGCTCCTACGAGCAGTACTTC | CASSPLAGGSYEQYF
TRBJ1-1 | TRBV29-1 | - | TGCAGTTCAGCGGGGTCGAGCACTGAAGCTTTCTTT | CSSAGSSTEAFF
TRBJ2-1 | TRBV19 | TRBD2 | TGTGCCAGTAGTACCCACACGACTAGCGCCCTCAATGAGCAGTTCTTC | CASSTHTTSALNEQFF
TRBJ1-3 | TRBV19 | - | TGTGCCAGTACCAGGGCCCTGGGAAACACCATATATTTT | CASTRALGNTIYF
TRBJ1-1 | TRBV30 | TRBD1 | TGTGCCTGCATTGGACAGGGTGGTTTGGCTTTCTTT | CACIGQGGLAFF
TRBJ2-5 | TRBV7-8 | - | TGTGCCAGCAGCTTAGGAGGGCAGTGGGAGACCCAGTACTTC | CASSLGGQWETQYF
TRBJ1-1 | TRBV5-1 | - | TGCGCCAGCAGCACTCCGACAGCCATGAACACTGAAGCTTTCTTT | CASSTPTAMNTEAFF
TRBJ1-4 | TRBV25-1 | - | TGTGCCAGCTCCAACCACAGCCCCGGCAGGAATGAAAAACTGTTTTTT | CASSNHSPGRNEKLFF
TRBJ1-1 | TRBV19 | TRBD1 | TGTGCCAGTAGCCAGGACAGGAAGAACACTGAAGCTTTCTTT | CASSQDRKNTEAFF
TRBJ2-7 | TRBV7-8 | - | TGTGCCAGCAGCTCCCTCTCAGTAGCGGATACTACCTACGAGCAGTACTTC | CASSSLSVADTTYEQYF
TRBJ2-1 | TRBV4-3 | TRBD2 | TGCGCCAGCAGCCAAGAGACTAGCGGGGGGGCCGATGAGCAGTTCTTC | CASSQETSGGADEQFF
TRBJ1-6 | TRBV4-3 | - | TGCGCCAGCAGCCGGGGGGGGGCCCCCAATTCACCCCTCCACTTT | CASSRGGAPNSPLHF
TRBJ1-5 | TRBV19 | TRBD1 | TGTGCCAGTAGTAGGGACAGGGGAAGGGATCAGCCCCAGCATTTT | CASSRDRGRDQPQHF
TRBJ2-7 | TRBV5-1 | - | TGCGCCAGCAGCTTGGCCGTCCTAGGCGAGCAGTACTTC | CASSLAVLGEQYF